These 15 T cell receptor beta chains share one sample of origin, sequenced in a study of T cells in Graves' hyperthyroidism and ophthalmopathy. There were TCR beta CDR3 regions amplified from RNA transcripts. During a first-round RT-PCR of the TCR CDR3, the HTBI primer set was used. MiXCR, applied by TCRdb to the multiplex PCR reads, yields one record per CDR3 protein. The sample consists of about 59,000 distinct CDR3 sequences, roughly 58% of them appearing once. Specimen: blood. The receptors here all came from a woman between 55 and 75 years old with Graves' ophthalmopathy.

To note about this clonotype: This may be a read error: a much more frequent sequence differs by one nucleotide. The chain employs TRBV7-3 and TRBJ2-1; D may be TRBD2 (6 bases). CDR3 length: 14 amino acids. Per germline, CDR1 SGHTA and CDR2 FQGTGA. This chain's CDR3 is CAWIPTRRANKQFF. The CDR3 nucleotides read TGTGCCTGGATCCCGACTAGGAGGGCCAATAAGCAGTTCTTC.

Only a few counts were recorded for this clonotype. This may be a read error: a much more frequent sequence differs by one nucleotide. V gene TRBV28 combines with J gene TRBJ2-7; 7 bases match TRBD1. After removal of 2 bases from V and 4 bases from J, the junction contained 5 bases not matched to a gene. Germline CDR1 is MDHEN and CDR2 is SYDVKM. The CDR3 length is 14 residues. The CDR3 DNA reads TGTGCCAGCAGTTTAAACCAGGGGGTATACGAGCAGTACTTC. Residues: CASSLNQGVYEQYF.

This clonotype was detected many times. V and J are TRBV7-2 and TRBJ1-2; D is perhaps TRBD1 (6 bases). The CDR3 runs to 14 residues. With 5 bases removed from V and 4 bases from J, the gap between germline ends came to 14 bases. Germline values: CDR1 SGHTA, CDR2 FQGNSA. The CDR3 spells CASSRADSSYGYTF. The CDR3 nucleotides read TGTGCCAGCAGCCGGGCGGACAGCAGCTATGGCTACACCTTC.

The genes are TRBV12-3 or TRBV12-4 and TRBJ2-5; TRBD1 or TRBD2 may be the D gene (5 bases each). The V gene lost 6 bases and the J gene lost 9 bases, with 11 bases spanning the gap. CDR3 length: 11 amino acids. For the CDR3, the DNA is TGTGCCAGCAGCCGGGTGGGACCCCAGTACTTC. As protein: CASSRVGPQYF.

This clonotype came up many times. This sequence joins TRBV3-1 and TRBJ1-2; no reliable D call. Germline CDR1 and CDR2: LGHDT and YNNKEL (reference sequence). The ends were cut back, 4 bases at V and 8 bases at J, with 11 bases in the middle. The CDR3 length is 12 residues. The CDR3 region is CASSRQAEGYTF. DNA of the CDR3: TGTGCCAGCAGCCGACAAGCCGAGGGCTACACCTTC. The full variable domain, its missing parts supplied by reference TRBV3-1 and TRBJ1-2, is DTAVSQTPKYLVTQMGNDKSIKCEQNLGHDTMYWYKQDSKKFLKIMFSYNNKELIINETVPNRFSPKSPDKAHLNLHINSLELGDSAVYFCASSRQAEGYTFGSGTRLTVV.

The V call is TRBV24-1, the J call TRBJ2-1; 7 bases are shared with TRBD2. The CDR3 runs to 13 residues. With 8 bases clipped from V and 7 bases from J, the junction kept 7 bases outside the gene matches. Germline CDR1 and CDR2: KGHDR and SFDVKD. The CDR3 DNA reads as TGTGCCACCAAGCGAGGGCGGGAGAATGAGCAGTTCTTC. Its translation: CATKRGRENEQFF.

The CDR3 DNA reads as TGTGCCACCAGTGATCCGGGCAGGGCCTACGAGCAGTACTTC. Its translation: CATSDPGRAYEQYF. The V and J genes are TRBV24-1 and TRBJ2-7, with D perhaps TRBD1 (5 bases). Trimming removed 3 bases at V and 2 bases at J, with 10 bases between. The germline V gene encodes CDR1 KGHDR and CDR2 SFDVKD. The length of the CDR3 is 14 residues.

In this sample, this clonotype turned up many times. The chain is built from TRBV7-3 and TRBJ2-5, with D maybe TRBD2 (6 bases). The CDR3 loop spans 12 amino acids. The germline V and J ends were trimmed by 6 bases and 14 bases, with 19 bases remaining between them. Looked up from germline, CDR1 is SGHTA and CDR2 is FQGTGA. The CDR3 is CASRTPGRPQYF. The CDR3 bases are TGTGCCAGCAGAACACCTGGGAGGCCTCAATACTTC.

This clonotype was found a few times. The gene calls are TRBV29-1 and TRBJ2-7; 8 bases fit TRBD1. J was trimmed by 2 bases and V by 7 bases; bases with no gene match: 4. CDR3 length: 12 amino acids. Germline V gene sequence: CDR1 SQVTM, CDR2 ANQGSEA. CDR3 in amino acids: CSADRGAYEQYF. The CDR3 nucleotides are TGCAGCGCCGACAGGGGAGCCTACGAGCAGTACTTC.

The J gene is TRBJ1-1, the V gene TRBV20-1; D call uncertain. CDR1 is DFQATT and CDR2 is SNEGSKA in the germline V gene (reference sequence). The CDR3 length is 13 residues. Trimming removed 3 bases at V and 7 bases at J, with 15 bases between. CDR3 sequence reads: CSARRSGSIEAFF. Written as DNA, the CDR3 is TGCAGTGCTAGGAGAAGTGGAAGCATTGAAGCTTTCTTT.

This rearrangement joins TRBV11-2 to TRBJ2-3; 9 nucleotides line up with TRBD2. CDR1 is SGHAT and CDR2 is FQNNGV in the germline V gene. The J segment lost 2 bases and the V segment lost 1 base, leaving 7 bases of the junction unmatched. The CDR3 runs 17 residues. CDR3 coding DNA: TGTGCCAGCAGCTTAGTGGGGGTAGCGGGAGCCACAGATACGCAGTATTTT. This sequence encodes CASSLVGVAGATDTQYF.

This clonotype has a count of ten or more. The chain employs TRBV4-3 and TRBJ1-2, with D perhaps TRBD1 (6 bases). This CDR3 has 14 amino acids. In germline, CDR1 is LGHNA, CDR2 YSLEER. V lost 3 bases and J 7 bases, leaving 15 bases between the germline ends. As DNA, the CDR3 is TGCGCCAGCAGCCACAGGGGTTCGAATGGTGGCTACACCTTC. Residues: CASSHRGSNGGYTF.

Many counts were recorded for this clonotype. The rearrangement uses TRBV19 and TRBJ1-5; TRBD1 is a possible D gene (6 bases). Germline CDR1 reads LNHDA; CDR2 reads SQIVND (reference sequence). Trimming took 3 bases from V and 0 from J, leaving 9 bases between them. The CDR3 loop spans 15 amino acids. CDR3 residues: CASSMGQYSNQPQHF. DNA of the CDR3: TGTGCCAGTAGTATGGGACAATATAGCAATCAGCCCCAGCATTTT.

This clonotype was observed at least ten times. The chain joins TRBV7-9 to TRBJ2-5; tentative D call: TRBD2 (6 bases). V was shortened by 2 bases and J by 3 bases, with 10 bases between the two germline ends. Germline V gives CDR1 SEHNR, CDR2 FQNEAQ (reference sequence). This CDR3 contains 14 residues. CDR3 sequence: CASSLFWGEETQYF. CDR3 nucleotides: TGTGCCAGCAGCTTATTTTGGGGGGAAGAGACCCAGTACTTC.

The sample holds many counts of this clonotype. A read error may be the cause here, since a much bigger clone is one base away. The V call is TRBV6-5, the J call TRBJ2-7, with D perhaps being TRBD1 or TRBD2 (6 bases each). The germline V and J ends were trimmed by 2 bases and 3 bases, with 14 bases remaining between them. Germline lookup yields CDR1 MNHEY and CDR2 SVGAGI. The CDR3 extends over 15 amino acids. The CDR3 DNA follows: TGTGCCAGCAGTTACCTGCGGGACACCGTCTACGAGCAGTACTTC. Amino acid sequence: CASSYLRDTVYEQYF.